This T cell receptor beta chain was captured in a study of shared clonotypes between healthy human individuals. The study ran the assay at deep level. The material for each subset, its genomic DNA, was split evenly across several immunoSEQ plates. The table came from immunoSEQ multiplex PCR; TCRdb's copy has only in-frame clones and leaves some out. The sample carries hundreds of thousands of clones, approximately 90% recorded once. In the naive CD8 group, cells lacked CD45RO and were positively selected for CCR7, so terminally differentiated effector memory CD45RA+ cells were left out. The TCR was taken from a young man in good health. The specimen sequenced was naive CD8+ T cells sorted from blood.

The CDR3 reads CASSWGLAGTYEQYF. For the CDR3, the DNA is TGTGCCAGCAGTTGGGGACTAGCGGGAACCTACGAGCAGTACTTC. The chain links TRBV28 to TRBJ2-7; 13 bases are a match to TRBD2. The germline CDR1 and CDR2 sequences are MDHEN and SYDVKM. The V segment lost 4 bases and the J segment 2 bases; nucleotides outside the gene matches: 2. The CDR3 runs 15 residues.